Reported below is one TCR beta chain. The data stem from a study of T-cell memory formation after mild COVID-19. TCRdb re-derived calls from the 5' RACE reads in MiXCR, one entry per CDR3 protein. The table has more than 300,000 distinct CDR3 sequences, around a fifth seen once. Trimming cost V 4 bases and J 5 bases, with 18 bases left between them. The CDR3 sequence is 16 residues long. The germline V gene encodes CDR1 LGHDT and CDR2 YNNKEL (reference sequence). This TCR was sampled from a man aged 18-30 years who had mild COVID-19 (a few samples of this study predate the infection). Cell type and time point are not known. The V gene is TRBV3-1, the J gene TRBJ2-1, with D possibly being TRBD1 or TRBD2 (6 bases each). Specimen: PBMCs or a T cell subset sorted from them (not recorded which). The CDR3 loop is CASSRGGGGKNNEQFF. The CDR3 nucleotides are TGTGCCAGCAGCCGCGGCGGAGGGGGAAAAAACAATGAGCAGTTCTTC.